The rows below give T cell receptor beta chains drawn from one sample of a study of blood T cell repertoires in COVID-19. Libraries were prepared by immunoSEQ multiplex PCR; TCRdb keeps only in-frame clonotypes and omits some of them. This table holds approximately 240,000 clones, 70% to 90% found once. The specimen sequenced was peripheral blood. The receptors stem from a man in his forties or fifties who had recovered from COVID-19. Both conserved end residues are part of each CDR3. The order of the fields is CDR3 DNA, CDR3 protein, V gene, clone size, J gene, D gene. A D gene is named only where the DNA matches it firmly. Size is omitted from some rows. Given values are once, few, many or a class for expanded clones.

CDR3 DNA: TGCGCCAGCAGCCAAGGCAGGGGATCGGGTGCCGGGGAGCTGTTTTTT
CDR3 protein: CASSQGRGSGAGELFF
V gene: TRBV4-1
clone size: .
J gene: TRBJ2-2
D gene: .

CDR3 DNA: TGTGCCAGTAAAGACAGGAGGAGCTCCTACAATGAGCAGTTCTTC
CDR3 protein: CASKDRRSSYNEQFF
V gene: TRBV19
clone size: .
J gene: TRBJ2-1
D gene: .

CDR3 DNA: TGTGCCAGCAGCCTCAGGATCACCGGAGGAACTGAAGCTTTCTTT
CDR3 protein: CASSLRITGGTEAFF
V gene: TRBV3-1/TRBV3-2
clone size: .
J gene: TRBJ1-1
D gene: .

CDR3 DNA: TGTGCCACCAGCAGAGACAGGGACTATAATTCACCCCTCCACTTT
CDR3 protein: CATSRDRDYNSPLHF
V gene: TRBV15
clone size: .
J gene: TRBJ1-6
D gene: .

CDR3 DNA: TGTGCCAGCAGCTTAACGACAGGGGGCGCGGCCAAAAACATTCAGTACTTC
CDR3 protein: CASSLTTGGAAKNIQYF
V gene: TRBV7-2
clone size: .
J gene: TRBJ2-4
D gene: TRBD1

CDR3 DNA: TGTGCCAGCTCACCACCGACTAGCGGGAGGAGAAACAATGAGCAGTTCTTC
CDR3 protein: CASSPPTSGRRNNEQFF
V gene: TRBV18
clone size: .
J gene: TRBJ2-1
D gene: TRBD2

CDR3 DNA: TGTGCCAGCAGTATCCGGGAACCACCCCTCCACTTT
CDR3 protein: CASSIREPPLHF
V gene: TRBV28
clone size: .
J gene: TRBJ1-6
D gene: .

CDR3 DNA: TGTGCCAGCAGCCCCGACAGGAACTCCTACAATGAGCAGTTCTTC
CDR3 protein: CASSPDRNSYNEQFF
V gene: TRBV7-9
clone size: .
J gene: TRBJ2-1
D gene: .

CDR3 DNA: TGTGCCAGTAGTATCCACGTCGACAGGGGTGGTAACAATTCACCCCTCCACTTT
CDR3 protein: CASSIHVDRGGNNSPLHF
V gene: TRBV19
clone size: .
J gene: TRBJ1-6
D gene: TRBD1

CDR3 DNA: TGTGCCAGCAGGGACCCATCAGGGGTAGGTTACGAGCAGTACTTC
CDR3 protein: CASRDPSGVGYEQYF
V gene: TRBV28
clone size: once
J gene: TRBJ2-7
D gene: .

CDR3 DNA: TGTGCCAGTAGTGGAGGGACAGCCGTTTCTGAAAAACTGTTTTTT
CDR3 protein: CASSGGTAVSEKLFF
V gene: TRBV19
clone size: .
J gene: TRBJ1-4
D gene: TRBD1

CDR3 DNA: TGTGCCTGGGGGGGACAGGGCCATCAGCCCCAGCATTTT
CDR3 protein: CAWGGQGHQPQHF
V gene: TRBV30
clone size: .
J gene: TRBJ1-5
D gene: TRBD1

CDR3 DNA: TGTGCCAGCAGCCTCACTAGCGGTAGCTCCTACGAGCAGTACTTC
CDR3 protein: CASSLTSGSSYEQYF
V gene: TRBV28
clone size: .
J gene: TRBJ2-7
D gene: TRBD2

CDR3 DNA: TGCGCCAGCAGCGGTGGAACCAGGACAGGAGGGGAAAAACTGTTTTTT
CDR3 protein: CASSGGTRTGGEKLFF
V gene: TRBV5-1
clone size: .
J gene: TRBJ1-4
D gene: TRBD1

CDR3 DNA: TGTGCCAGTAGGGAGACCGGGACAGGGAAAGGGGCCTACGAGCAGTACTTC
CDR3 protein: CASRETGTGKGAYEQYF
V gene: TRBV19
clone size: .
J gene: TRBJ2-7
D gene: TRBD1

CDR3 DNA: TGTGCCAGCAGAAACGCCAGGGGTAACAATCAGCCCCAGCATTTT
CDR3 protein: CASRNARGNNQPQHF
V gene: TRBV28
clone size: .
J gene: TRBJ1-5
D gene: .

CDR3 DNA: TGTGCCAGTAGTTCCTGGACAGGGGAAAGGGTTCTGGGAGGCTACACCTTC
CDR3 protein: CASSSWTGERVLGGYTF
V gene: TRBV19
clone size: .
J gene: TRBJ1-2
D gene: TRBD1

CDR3 DNA: TGTGCCAGCTCACGTGACAGGGCCTCGGAGACCCAGTACTTC
CDR3 protein: CASSRDRASETQYF
V gene: TRBV18
clone size: .
J gene: TRBJ2-5
D gene: TRBD1

CDR3 DNA: TGTGCCAGCAGCCAAGGGACAGGGGGCTCCTACGAGCAGTACTTC
CDR3 protein: CASSQGTGGSYEQYF
V gene: TRBV3-1/TRBV3-2
clone size: .
J gene: TRBJ2-7
D gene: TRBD1

CDR3 DNA: TGTGCCAGCACCCCCCGGCTAGCGGGAAACAATGAGCAGTTCTTC
CDR3 protein: CASTPRLAGNNEQFF
V gene: TRBV6-5
clone size: few
J gene: TRBJ2-1
D gene: TRBD2

CDR3 DNA: TGTGCCAGCAGCCGGAACAGGATCAGTGAGCAGTTCTTC
CDR3 protein: CASSRNRISEQFF
V gene: TRBV5-6
clone size: .
J gene: TRBJ2-1
D gene: .

CDR3 DNA: TGTGCCAGCAGCTTAGGCGGGCTACTCTCCTACGAGCAGTACTTC
CDR3 protein: CASSLGGLLSYEQYF
V gene: TRBV7-6
clone size: .
J gene: TRBJ2-7
D gene: .

CDR3 DNA: TGTGCCAGCTCACCACCGGAGGCGGTCTACGAGCAGTACTTC
CDR3 protein: CASSPPEAVYEQYF
V gene: TRBV18
clone size: .
J gene: TRBJ2-7
D gene: .

CDR3 DNA: TGCGCCAGCAGTGATCCAAGGGACAACTCCTACGAGCAGTACTTC
CDR3 protein: CASSDPRDNSYEQYF
V gene: TRBV10-1
clone size: .
J gene: TRBJ2-7
D gene: .